These T cell receptor beta chains were read from a single sample in a study of blood T cell repertoires in COVID-19. The assay was immunoSEQ multiplex PCR, and TCRdb's table has in-frame clones only and misses some. The repertoire has some 150,000 clones, around 89% of them found once; the top ten carry 0.7% to 0.9%. Sequencing was done on a sample of PBMCs or T cells enriched from blood (not recorded which). All receptors derive from a woman aged 18-35 years who had recovered from COVID-19. Both conserved end residues are part of each CDR3.

TRBV4-1	TRBJ2-2	CASSQGRGAGELFF
TRBV5-1	TRBJ2-7	CASSYTPGPYEQYF
TRBV27	TRBJ2-1	CASGHTGEQFF
TRBV6-5	TRBJ1-2	CASRGGMVRNYGYTF
TRBV5-6	TRBJ1-5	CASSIRGNQPQHF
TRBV28	TRBJ2-2	CASSRGRRLVGTGELFF
TRBV30	TRBJ2-3	CAWRGGFSTDTQYF
TRBV15	TRBJ2-1	CATSRARQGPYNEQFF
TRBV6-5	TRBJ2-1	CASSYTGTSGNEQFF
TRBV2	TRBJ1-6	CASKAGTGTSPLHF
TRBV6-9	TRBJ1-2	CASRPDRNGGYTF
TRBV11-2	TRBJ2-5	CASSFTGLAETQYF
TRBV3-1/TRBV3-2	TRBJ2-7	CASSAPGLAGVDSYEQYF
TRBV5-8	TRBJ2-3	CASSWWGISSGRLGTDTQYF
TRBV28	TRBJ2-1	CASRPAGQAFHNEQFF
TRBV5-1	TRBJ2-2	CASMGPLAVKTTGELFF
TRBV30	TRBJ2-4	CAWSVGANIQYF